Listed below are T cell receptor beta chains from one sample, sequenced in a study of blood T cell repertoires in COVID-19. Produced via immunoSEQ multiplex PCR; TCRdb's table is partial and in-frame only. The sample lists more than 200,000 clones, over 75% occurring once. Source material: peripheral blood. All receptors come from a man aged 50-60 years with acute or convalescent COVID-19. CDR3s include the opening cysteine and the closing phenylalanine or tryptophan. D genes are given only for firm matches. Expanded clones get a size class; other rows say once, few or many, or leave the size out.

J: TRBJ2-1
V: TRBV12-3/TRBV12-4
D: .
size: .
CDR3: CASSLSEQFF
DNA: TGTGCCAGCAGTTTGAGTGAGCAGTTCTTC

J: TRBJ2-7
V: TRBV19
D: .
size: .
CDR3: CASSISVSGIRYEQYF
DNA: TGTGCCAGTAGTATATCTGTGTCAGGGATTCGGTACGAGCAGTACTTC

J: TRBJ1-1
V: TRBV18
D: .
size: .
CDR3: CASCLEAGPTEAFF
DNA: TGTGCCAGCTGCCTCGAGGCGGGGCCCACTGAAGCTTTCTTT

J: TRBJ2-7
V: TRBV7-8
D: TRBD1
size: .
CDR3: CASSLVGDRAYEQYF
DNA: TGTGCCAGCAGCTTAGTCGGAGACAGGGCCTACGAGCAGTACTTC

J: TRBJ2-2
V: TRBV6-4
D: TRBD1
size: .
CDR3: CASSDTDRDPGELFF
DNA: TGTGCCAGCAGTGACACCGACAGGGACCCCGGGGAGCTGTTTTTT

J: TRBJ1-1
V: TRBV2
D: .
size: .
CDR3: CASSRGITEAFF
DNA: TGTGCCAGCAGTCGAGGAATCACTGAAGCTTTCTTT

J: TRBJ2-5
V: TRBV19
D: .
size: .
CDR3: CASSIVAGDLQETQYF
DNA: TGTGCCAGTAGTATAGTGGCGGGCGACCTTCAAGAGACCCAGTACTTC

J: TRBJ2-7
V: TRBV9
D: TRBD2
size: .
CDR3: CASSVGGTTYEQYF
DNA: TGTGCCAGCAGCGTAGGGGGGACTACTTACGAGCAGTACTTC

J: TRBJ2-3
V: TRBV5-1
D: TRBD1
size: .
CDR3: CASSLANRGGSSDTQYF
DNA: TGCGCCAGCAGCTTGGCCAACAGGGGTGGGTCATCAGATACGCAGTATTTT

J: TRBJ2-7
V: TRBV5-6
D: TRBD2
size: .
CDR3: CASSTRLAGGRTYEQYF
DNA: TGTGCCAGCAGCACCAGACTAGCGGGGGGCCGGACCTACGAGCAGTACTTC

J: TRBJ2-3
V: TRBV9
D: .
size: .
CDR3: CASSPPAARDTQYF
DNA: TGTGCCAGCAGCCCCCCTGCAGCGAGAGATACGCAGTATTTT

J: TRBJ1-2
V: TRBV7-9
D: .
size: .
CDR3: CASSLEILYGYTF
DNA: TGTGCCAGCAGCTTAGAAATCCTCTATGGCTACACCTTC

J: TRBJ1-5
V: TRBV6-5
D: .
size: .
CDR3: CASSYDPTSQPQHF
DNA: TGTGCCAGCAGTTACGACCCGACATCTCAGCCCCAGCATTTT

J: TRBJ1-6
V: TRBV30
D: TRBD1
size: .
CDR3: CAWSARDRAGRGSPLHF
DNA: TGTGCCTGGAGTGCCCGGGACAGGGCCGGTAGGGGTTCACCCCTCCACTTT

J: TRBJ1-5
V: TRBV27
D: .
size: .
CDR3: CASSTQGINQPQHF
DNA: TGTGCCAGCAGTACACAGGGAATCAATCAGCCCCAGCATTTT

J: TRBJ2-7
V: TRBV5-1
D: .
size: .
CDR3: CASSLAGNSYEQYF
DNA: TGCGCCAGCAGCTTGGCAGGTAATTCCTACGAGCAGTACTTC

J: TRBJ1-1
V: TRBV6-5
D: TRBD1
size: few
CDR3: CASSYERTGPAFF
DNA: TGTGCCAGCAGTTACGAAAGGACAGGACCAGCTTTCTTT

J: TRBJ1-4
V: TRBV6-5
D: TRBD1
size: .
CDR3: CASSPGTGSGKLFF
DNA: TGTGCCAGCAGTCCCGGGACAGGGTCGGGAAAACTGTTTTTT

J: TRBJ1-1
V: TRBV5-1
D: .
size: few
CDR3: CASAEGVGLLNTEAFF
DNA: TGCGCCAGCGCCGAAGGGGTTGGGCTTTTGAACACTGAAGCTTTCTTT

J: TRBJ1-4
V: TRBV19
D: .
size: .
CDR3: CASSMGGLQNEKLFF
DNA: TGTGCCAGTAGTATGGGGGGGCTTCAAAATGAAAAACTGTTTTTT

J: TRBJ2-7
V: TRBV10-3
D: TRBD1
size: .
CDR3: CAISPGTAYEQYF
DNA: TGTGCCATCAGTCCGGGGACAGCCTACGAGCAGTACTTC

J: TRBJ2-3
V: TRBV30
D: TRBD1
size: .
CDR3: CAWSPGTGGGPDTQYF
DNA: TGTGCCTGGAGTCCCGGGACAGGGGGCGGTCCAGATACGCAGTATTTT

J: TRBJ2-7
V: TRBV6-5
D: .
size: .
CDR3: CASSPPLIEQYF
DNA: TGTGCCAGCAGTCCCCCACTTATTGAGCAGTACTTC

J: TRBJ1-2
V: TRBV21-1
D: .
size: .
CDR3: CASSKGGDFFYGYTF
DNA: TGTGCCAGCAGCAAAGGAGGCGACTTCTTCTATGGCTACACCTTC

J: TRBJ2-7
V: TRBV19
D: TRBD1
size: .
CDR3: CASSTGTGGHEQYF
DNA: TGTGCCAGTAGTACTGGGACAGGGGGCCACGAGCAGTACTTC

J: TRBJ1-3
V: TRBV5-1
D: .
size: .
CDR3: CASSESSGNTIYF
DNA: TGCGCCAGCAGCGAGAGTTCTGGAAACACCATATATTTT

J: TRBJ1-1
V: TRBV6-5
D: .
size: .
CDR3: CASSTGMTNTEAFF
DNA: TGTGCCAGCAGTACAGGGATGACGAACACTGAAGCTTTCTTT

J: TRBJ1-3
V: TRBV13
D: TRBD1
size: .
CDR3: CASSSRGQGLGNTIYF
DNA: TGTGCCAGCAGCTCACGAGGACAGGGGCTTGGAAACACCATATATTTT

J: TRBJ2-1
V: TRBV6-5
D: .
size: few
CDR3: CASSPPGDQRAEQFF
DNA: TGTGCCAGCAGTCCGCCGGGGGACCAACGGGCTGAGCAGTTCTTC

J: TRBJ1-5
V: TRBV12-5
D: TRBD1
size: .
CDR3: CASASDRGINQPQHF
DNA: TGTGCTAGTGCCTCGGACAGGGGAATAAATCAGCCCCAGCATTTT

J: TRBJ1-4
V: TRBV7-9
D: .
size: .
CDR3: CASSFGGSEKLFF
DNA: TGTGCCAGCAGCTTCGGGGGGAGTGAAAAACTGTTTTTT

J: TRBJ2-3
V: TRBV5-1
D: .
size: once
CDR3: CASSLGSGWSTDTQYF
DNA: TGCGCCAGCAGCTTGGGGTCAGGGTGGAGCACAGATACGCAGTATTTT

J: TRBJ1-2
V: TRBV6-1
D: TRBD1
size: .
CDR3: CASSEAVGTGGYGYTF
DNA: TGTGCCAGCAGTGAAGCAGTAGGGACAGGGGGCTATGGCTACACCTTC

J: TRBJ1-1
V: TRBV7-2
D: .
size: .
CDR3: CASSYDRRGAFF
DNA: TGTGCCAGCAGCTACGACAGGCGGGGGGCTTTCTTT

J: TRBJ2-1
V: TRBV5-1
D: TRBD2
size: .
CDR3: CASSLGTSGDYSYNEQFF
DNA: TGCGCCAGCAGCTTGGGGACTAGCGGGGACTACTCCTACAATGAGCAGTTCTTC

J: TRBJ1-2
V: TRBV10-1
D: TRBD1
size: .
CDR3: CASSATGGYGYTF
DNA: TGCGCCAGCAGTGCGACAGGGGGATATGGCTACACCTTC

J: TRBJ2-7
V: TRBV5-1
D: TRBD2
size: .
CDR3: CASSSGGSAAGEQYF
DNA: TGCGCCAGCAGCAGCGGGGGAAGTGCCGCGGGCGAGCAGTACTTC